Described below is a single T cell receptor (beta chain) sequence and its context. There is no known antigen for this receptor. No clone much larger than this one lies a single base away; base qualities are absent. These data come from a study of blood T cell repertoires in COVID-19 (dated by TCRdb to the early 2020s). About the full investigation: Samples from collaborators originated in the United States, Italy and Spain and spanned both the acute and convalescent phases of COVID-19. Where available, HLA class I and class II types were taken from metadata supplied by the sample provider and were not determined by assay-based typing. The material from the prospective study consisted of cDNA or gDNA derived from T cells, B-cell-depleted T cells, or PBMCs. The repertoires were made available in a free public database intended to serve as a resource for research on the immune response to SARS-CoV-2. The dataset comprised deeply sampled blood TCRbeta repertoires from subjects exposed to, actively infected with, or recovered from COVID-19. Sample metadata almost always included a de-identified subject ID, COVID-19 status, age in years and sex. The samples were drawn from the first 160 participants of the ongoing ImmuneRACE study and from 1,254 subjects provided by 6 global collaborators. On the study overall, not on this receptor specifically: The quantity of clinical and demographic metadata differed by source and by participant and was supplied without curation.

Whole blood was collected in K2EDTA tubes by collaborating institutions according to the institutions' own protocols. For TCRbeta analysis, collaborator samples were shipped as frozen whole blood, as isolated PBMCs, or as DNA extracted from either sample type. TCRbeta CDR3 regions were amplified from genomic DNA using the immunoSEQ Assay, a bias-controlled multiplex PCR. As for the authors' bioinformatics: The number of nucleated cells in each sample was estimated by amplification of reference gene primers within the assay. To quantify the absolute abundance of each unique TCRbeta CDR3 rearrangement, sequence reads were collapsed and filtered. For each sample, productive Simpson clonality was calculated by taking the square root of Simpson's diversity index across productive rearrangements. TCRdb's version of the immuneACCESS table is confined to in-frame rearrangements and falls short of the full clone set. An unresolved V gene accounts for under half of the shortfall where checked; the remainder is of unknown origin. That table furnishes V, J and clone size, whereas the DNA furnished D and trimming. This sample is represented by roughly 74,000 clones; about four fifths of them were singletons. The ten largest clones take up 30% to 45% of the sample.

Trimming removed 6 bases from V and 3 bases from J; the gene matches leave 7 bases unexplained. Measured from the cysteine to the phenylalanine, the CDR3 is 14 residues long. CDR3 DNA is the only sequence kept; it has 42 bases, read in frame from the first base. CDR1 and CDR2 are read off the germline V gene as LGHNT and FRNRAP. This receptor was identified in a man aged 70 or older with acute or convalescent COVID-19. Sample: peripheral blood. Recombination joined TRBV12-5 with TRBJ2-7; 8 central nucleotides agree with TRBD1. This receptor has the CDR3 CASGSTGAGYEQYF. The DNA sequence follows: TGTGCTAGTGGATCGACAGGGGCGGGCTACGAGCAGTACTTC.